Listed here are 18 T cell receptor beta chains from one sample, sequenced in a study of blood T cell repertoires in COVID-19. The method was immunoSEQ multiplex PCR; TCRdb's version includes in-frame clones alone and lacks a portion of them. The repertoire holds 15,000 to 20,000 clones, with under 95% as singletons. Sequences were obtained from peripheral blood. Every receptor here comes from a man between 60 and 75 years old with active COVID-19.

The chain carries TRBV27 and TRBJ2-3, with no clear D. CDR3 length: 15 residues. The germline CDR1 and CDR2 sequences are MNHEY and SMNVEV (reference sequence). V lost 2 bases and J lost 0, with 9 bases in between. The CDR3 is CASSLNSPSTDTQYF. DNA for the CDR3: TGTGCCAGCAGTTTAAACAGCCCTAGCACAGATACGCAGTATTTT.

The chain joins TRBV5-4 to TRBJ1-5, with a possible D match to TRBD1 (5 bases). CDR1 and CDR2 (germline): SGHNT, YYREEE (reference sequence). Between the trimmed V and J ends, which lost 4 bases and 7 bases, there was a span of 15 bases. The CDR3 sequence is 14 residues long. This CDR3 is CASSLEGRGQPQHF. The CDR3 DNA sequence: TGTGCCAGCAGCCTCGAGGGGCGGGGGCAGCCCCAGCATTTT.

The chain has TRBV6-6 and TRBJ1-2, with 8 nucleotides matching TRBD1. CDR3 length: 16 amino acids. Trimming cost V 4 bases and J 5 bases; bases outside gene matches: 12. Per germline, CDR1 MNHNY and CDR2 SVGAGI (reference sequence). This chain's CDR3 is CASSSGVGQGSYGYTF. CDR3 in DNA: TGTGCCAGCAGTTCCGGAGTCGGACAGGGATCTTATGGCTACACCTTC.

The gene calls are TRBV5-1 and TRBJ2-5, with TRBD2 identical over 8 bases. V shed 4 bases, J shed 5 bases, and the junction held 7 bases outside the gene matches. The germline V gene encodes CDR1 SGHRS and CDR2 YFSETQ. The CDR3 is made up of 14 amino acids. CDR3 region: CASSIGLAGETQYF. The CDR3 nucleotides are TGCGCCAGCAGCATCGGACTAGCTGGGGAGACCCAGTACTTC.

This clone was observed a single time. This chain uses TRBV5-1 with TRBJ2-1; 12 bases fit TRBD2. The CDR3 loop spans 16 amino acids. Germline lookup yields CDR1 SGHRS and CDR2 YFSETQ. The V and J ends lost 3 bases and 8 bases, in that order; junction bases with no gene match: 9. The CDR3 sequence: CASSSELAGGSDEQFF. CDR3 sequence (DNA): TGCGCCAGCAGCTCGGAACTAGCGGGGGGCAGCGATGAGCAGTTCTTC.

This chain links TRBV12-3 or TRBV12-4 with TRBJ2-5; the D gene is possibly TRBD2 (5 bases). Trimming cost V 8 bases and J 5 bases, with 15 bases left between them. The CDR3 has 13 amino acids. In DNA form, the CDR3 reads TGTGCCAGCGGAACCGCCTGGAGGGAGACCCAGTACTTC. This sequence encodes CASGTAWRETQYF.

The V call is TRBV7-2, the J call TRBJ2-3; TRBD1 agrees at 7 bases. The V gene end was trimmed by 5 bases and the J gene end by 2 bases; junction bases not matched to a gene: 10. Germline V gene lookup returns CDR1 SGHTA and CDR2 FQGNSA. The CDR3 covers 16 residues. The CDR3 sequence is CASSRRGGLPTDTQYF. The DNA of the CDR3 is TGTGCCAGCAGCAGAAGAGGGGGCCTCCCCACAGATACGCAGTATTTT.

The V call is TRBV5-1, the J call TRBJ2-3; 9 bases are a match to TRBD2. Germline V gives CDR1 SGHRS, CDR2 YFSETQ. Germline trimming cut 1 base from V and 0 bases from J; bases unmatched to any gene: 3. The CDR3 runs to 16 residues. The CDR3: CASSLFLAGSTDTQYF. For the CDR3, the DNA is TGCGCCAGCAGCTTGTTTCTAGCGGGGAGCACAGATACGCAGTATTTT.

This clone was recorded once. V and J are TRBV20-1 and TRBJ1-5; 10 bases map to TRBD1. V shed 3 bases, J shed 2 bases, and the junction held 4 bases outside the gene matches. Germline CDR1 is DFQATT and CDR2 is SNEGSKA (reference sequence). The CDR3 totals 15 residues. CDR3 bases: TGCAGTGCTAGTAGTGGACAGGGGGGCAATCAGCCCCAGCATTTT. Encoded protein: CSASSGQGGNQPQHF.

V gene TRBV3-1 (or the pseudogene TRBV3-2) combines with J gene TRBJ1-6; perhaps TRBD1 as D (5 bases). The CDR3 extends over 15 amino acids. CDR1 is LGHDT and CDR2 is YNNKEL in the germline V gene (reference sequence). The V gene lost 0 bases and the J gene lost 9 bases, with 12 bases spanning the gap. DNA of the CDR3: TGTGCCAGCAGCCAAGAGGGCAGGGTCGGTTCACCCCTCCACTTT. Its translation is CASSQEGRVGSPLHF.

Only one count was recorded for this clone. The DNA for the CDR3 is TGTGCCAGTAGTACCCTTTCCTCTGGGGCCAACGTCCTGACTTTC. It translates to CASSTLSSGANVLTF. This chain uses TRBV19 with TRBJ2-6; D gene unclear. V was shortened by 4 bases and J by 0 bases, with 7 bases between the two germline ends. CDR1 is LNHDA, CDR2 SQIVND, per germline (reference sequence). This CDR3 region has 15 residues.

The gene calls are TRBV12-5 and TRBJ2-5; perhaps TRBD2 as D (6 bases). V was pared by 0 bases and J by 5 bases, with 22 bases between. This CDR3 contains 18 residues. Germline CDR1 is LGHNT and CDR2 is FRNRAP. The CDR3 is CASGLVRYGPGERETQYF. CDR3 nucleotide sequence: TGTGCTAGTGGTTTGGTACGCTACGGCCCGGGGGAGAGGGAGACCCAGTACTTC.

In this sample, this clone turned up once. The chain couples TRBV6-5 to TRBJ1-5; D is possibly TRBD1 (6 bases). The CDR3 consists of 14 residues. Trimming removed 2 bases at V and 3 bases at J, with 8 bases between. Germline CDR1 MNHEY, CDR2 SVGAGI. In DNA form, the CDR3 reads TGTGCCAGCAGTTACCAGGGGCCCAATCAGCCCCAGCATTTT. Its translation: CASSYQGPNQPQHF.

This chain connects TRBV7-2 to TRBJ1-3; no clear D gene. The CDR3 is made up of 12 amino acids. Germline V CDR1 and CDR2: SGHTA, FQGNSA. The V gene lost 6 bases and the J gene lost 8 bases, with 11 bases spanning the gap. The CDR3 spells CASSRPGDTIYF. The CDR3 coding sequence is TGTGCCAGCAGTCGCCCCGGAGACACCATATATTTT.

As DNA, the CDR3 is TGTGCCAGCAGCTTGGGCCCGGGACAGGGGATCGACGAGCAGTACTTC. Amino acids: CASSLGPGQGIDEQYF. The rearrangement uses TRBV5-6 and TRBJ2-7; 10 bases are a match to TRBD1. J lost 5 bases, V lost 0 bases, and 8 bases had no gene match. Germline V CDR1 and CDR2: SGHDT, YYEEEE. The CDR3 has 16 amino acids.

This chain uses TRBV25-1 with TRBJ2-3; 9 nucleotides match TRBD1. J gave up 4 bases and V 5 bases, and 4 bases lay outside the gene matches. The CDR3 spans 14 residues. CDR1 and CDR2 (germline): MGHDK, SYGVNS. The chain's CDR3 is CASSIRQGADTQYF. Here the CDR3 DNA reads TGTGCCAGCAGTATCCGACAGGGGGCAGATACGCAGTATTTT.

This chain connects TRBV3-1 (or the pseudogene TRBV3-2) to TRBJ1-6; 8 bases are shared with TRBD1. V trimming: 1 base; J trimming: 5 bases; junction bases outside the gene matches: 1. The length of the CDR3 is 15 residues. Germline CDR1 is LGHDT and CDR2 is YNNKEL (reference sequence). The DNA for the CDR3 is TGTGCCAGCAGCCAAGGACAGGGGAATAATTCACCCCTCCACTTT. This translates into CASSQGQGNNSPLHF.

The genes are TRBV7-8 and TRBJ2-1, with D possibly TRBD2 on 5 matching bases. Trimming pared 9 bases from V and 9 bases from J, leaving 12 bases between. CDR1 is SGHVS and CDR2 is FQNEAQ in the germline V gene. The CDR3 has 11 amino acids. As DNA, the CDR3 is TGTGCCAGTAGGCGAGGGCCTGAGCAGTTCTTC. It codes for CASRRGPEQFF.